This TCR beta chain originates from a study of blood T cell repertoires in COVID-19. Overall study context: Samples of COVID-19 (acute and convalescent) were obtained from the United States, Italy and Spain. Sources were T cells, B-cell-depleted T cells, or PBMCs; the material itself was cDNA or gDNA.

Original analysis: For nucleated cells, counts were estimated from reference gene primer amplification. TCRdb's table, derived via immunoSEQ multiplex PCR, lists solely in-frame clones and lacks some. The V and J calls and clone size were taken over from that table, and D and trimming were inferred from the DNA. The sample includes 230,000 or so clones, 75% to 90% seen only once; the top ten take approximately 5.4%. This clone came up a few times. Trimming removed 5 bases from V and 4 bases from J; junction bases left unmatched: 5. CDR1 and CDR2 (germline): MGHDK, SYGVNS. CDR3 length: 14 residues. Sequenced input: peripheral blood. This clonotype was obtained from a human donor in a cohort sampled during active COVID-19. The chain carries TRBV25-1 and TRBJ2-7; 10 bases match TRBD1. Here the CDR3 DNA reads TGTGCCAGCAGTCCTTGGACAGGGGGTTACGAGCAGTACTTC. Translating it yields CASSPWTGGYEQYF.